These 31 T cell receptor beta chains originate from one sample sequenced in a study of blood T cell repertoires in COVID-19. Repertoires were generated with immunoSEQ multiplex PCR, while TCRdb's copy carries only in-frame clones and drops some. The sample has over 250,000 clones; over 75% are singletons. Sample: peripheral blood. The receptors originated from a woman in her forties or fifties with acute or convalescent COVID-19.

The chain links TRBV19 to TRBJ1-4; D possibly corresponds to TRBD1 (6 bases). This CDR3 spans 19 amino acids. V was clipped by 0 bases and J by 1 base, with 18 bases between them. Germline assignment: CDR1 LNHDA and CDR2 SQIVND (reference sequence). CDR3 sequence reads: CASSIDLGGAIGTNEKLFF. The CDR3 coding sequence is TGTGCCAGTAGTATAGATTTGGGGGGGGCCATTGGAACTAATGAAAAACTGTTTTTT. Filled out from reference TRBV19 and TRBJ1-4, the complete variable domain reads DGGITQSPKYLFRKEGQNVTLSCEQNLNHDAMYWYRQDPGQGLRLIYYSQIVNDFQKGDIAEGYSVSREKKESFPLTVTSAQKNPTAFYLCASSIDLGGAIGTNEKLFFGSGTQLSVL.

The chain joins TRBV7-3 to TRBJ2-7; D might be TRBD1 (5 bases). The ends were cut back, 1 base at V and 3 bases at J, with 13 bases in the middle. The CDR3 runs to 15 residues. The V gene's germline CDR1 is SGHTA and CDR2 FQGTGA. DNA for the CDR3: TGTGCCAGCAGCTTAATGAAAGGGGCGAACTACGAGCAGTACTTC. Translating it yields CASSLMKGANYEQYF.

The chain combines TRBV5-1 with TRBJ1-6; D is ambiguous. This CDR3 is 13 amino acids long. V was shortened by 1 base and J by 9 bases, with 8 bases between the two germline ends. In germline, CDR1 is SGHRS, CDR2 YFSETQ. This CDR3 reads CASSLTSGSPLHF. The CDR3 DNA reads as TGCGCCAGCAGCTTGACCAGTGGTTCACCCCTCCACTTT. Together with reference TRBV5-1 and TRBJ1-6, the CDR3 gives the full variable domain: KAGVTQTPRYLIKTRGQQVTLSCSPISGHRSVSWYQQTPGQGLQFLFEYFSETQRNKGNFPGRFSGRQFSNSRSEMNVSTLELGDSALYLCASSLTSGSPLHFGNGTRLTVT.

The chain combines TRBV28 with TRBJ1-2, with D perhaps matching TRBD1 (6 bases). There are 13 residues in the CDR3. V was trimmed by 6 bases and J by 7 bases, leaving 15 bases between them. The germline CDR1 and CDR2 sequences are MDHEN and SYDVKM. The DNA for the CDR3 is TGTGCCAGCAGCCGAGCAGGGGTGGGTGGCTACACCTTC. This encodes CASSRAGVGGYTF.

V usage is TRBV9 and J usage is TRBJ2-1, with TRBD1 matching 10 bases. Germline loops: CDR1 SGDLS, CDR2 YYNGEE. The CDR3 runs to 14 residues. V dropped 4 bases and J dropped 6; count of bases not matched to a gene: 4. The CDR3 region has the DNA TGTGCCAGCAGCCCAGGGACAGGGGTCAATGAGCAGTTCTTC. Translating gives CASSPGTGVNEQFF.

This clone was seen only a few times. The chain carries TRBV6-6 and TRBJ1-4; 7 nucleotides match TRBD1. Germline V gene lookup returns CDR1 MNHNY and CDR2 SVGAGI (reference sequence). CDR3 size: 15 residues. The V gene end was trimmed by 6 bases and the J gene end by 6 bases; junction bases not matched to a gene: 10. CDR3 protein: CASSFTGAGYEKLFF. In DNA form, the CDR3 reads TGTGCCAGCAGCTTCACAGGGGCCGGGTATGAAAAACTGTTTTTT.

The CDR3 bases are TGTGCCAGCAGCCAAAGACAGGAAGCTTTCTTT. Translating gives CASSQRQEAFF. The gene calls are TRBV3-1 (or the pseudogene TRBV3-2) and TRBJ1-1, with TRBD1 as a possible D gene (5 bases). V was shortened by 2 bases and J by 8 bases, with 6 bases between the two germline ends. Germline CDR1 is LGHDT and CDR2 is YNNKEL (reference sequence). The CDR3 sequence is 11 residues long.

The V call is TRBV7-8, the J call TRBJ2-5; the D gene is possibly TRBD2 (6 bases). Germline loops: CDR1 SGHVS, CDR2 FQNEAQ. The length of the CDR3 is 14 residues. V was trimmed by 4 bases and J by 6 bases, leaving 15 bases between them. CDR3 bases: TGTGCCAGCAGCTCCCTTGCGGGGAGGCAGACCCAGTACTTC. Amino acid sequence: CASSSLAGRQTQYF.

The chain carries TRBV18 and TRBJ1-1; D uncertain. The CDR3 runs 15 residues. The V end lost 0 bases, the J end lost 1 base, and 9 bases lay between the germline ends. Germline V gene lookup returns CDR1 KGHSH and CDR2 LQKENI. Here the CDR3 DNA reads TGTGCCAGCTCACCACCGAATTTGCGGAACACTGAAGCTTTCTTT. This sequence encodes CASSPPNLRNTEAFF.

CDR3 sequence (DNA): TGCGCCAGCAGCATGGGACAGAGCTCCTACAATGAGCAGTTCTTC. It specifies CASSMGQSSYNEQFF. The V call is TRBV5-1, the J call TRBJ2-1; 7 positions match TRBD1. V gave up 4 bases and J gave up 0 bases; unmatched junction bases: 4. The germline V gene encodes CDR1 SGHRS and CDR2 YFSETQ. The CDR3 is 15 amino acids.

The chain joins TRBV7-9 to TRBJ2-6; D remains unclear. The CDR3 spans 13 residues. Germline-derived CDR1 and CDR2 are SEHNR and FQNEAQ (reference sequence). The germline V and J ends were trimmed by 8 bases and 2 bases, with 7 bases remaining between them. CDR3: CASAAAGANVLTF. The DNA for the CDR3 is TGTGCCAGCGCGGCGGCTGGGGCCAACGTCCTGACTTTC.

V and J are TRBV5-1 and TRBJ2-7; a weak D match, TRBD2 (5 bases). V was pared by 1 base and J by 3 bases, with 14 bases between. The V gene's germline CDR1 is SGHRS and CDR2 YFSETQ. The CDR3 has 15 residues. This CDR3 is CASSLRADAGYEQYF. The CDR3 DNA is TGCGCCAGCAGCTTGAGGGCGGACGCGGGCTACGAGCAGTACTTC.

Concerning this clone itself: An end of the junction does not agree with germline; a read error may underlie this. The CDR3 reads CASSLALDSGASNEQFF. The DNA for the CDR3 is TGTGCTAGCAGCTTAGCGTTGGATAGCGGGGCCTCCAATGAGCAGTTCTTC. The chain employs TRBV7-7 and TRBJ2-1; TRBD2 agrees at 8 bases. The length of the CDR3 is 17 residues. Per germline, CDR1 SSHAT and CDR2 FNYEAQ (reference sequence).

The rearrangement links TRBV4-2 to TRBJ2-1, with no clear D. V was pared by 0 bases and J by 6 bases, with 12 bases between. This CDR3 region has 15 residues. Germline CDR1 is LGHNA and CDR2 is YNFKEQ. CDR3 region: CASSQDITMANEQFF. The CDR3 region has the DNA TGTGCCAGCAGCCAAGATATAACTATGGCCAATGAGCAGTTCTTC.

The gene calls are TRBV21-1 and TRBJ2-1; TRBD1, as called in the table, went unchecked against the DNA. TRBV21-1 is listed as a pseudogene. This CDR3 has 15 amino acids. This CDR3 is CASSRTGKSYNEQFF. The CDR3 region has the DNA TGTGCCAGCAGCAGGACAGGGAAGTCCTACAATGAGCAGTTCTTC.

J is TRBJ2-2 and V is TRBV5-6; 12 bases line up with TRBD2. CDR1 is SGHDT, CDR2 YYEEEE, per germline. This CDR3 spans 16 amino acids. Trimming took 0 bases from V and 5 from J; bases not matched to a gene: 2. Here the CDR3 DNA reads TGTGCCAGCAGCTTGGAACTAGCGGGAGGAACCGGGGAGCTGTTTTTT. It encodes CASSLELAGGTGELFF. Filled out from reference TRBV5-6 and TRBJ2-2, the complete variable domain reads DAGVTQSPTHLIKTRGQQVTLRCSPKSGHDTVSWYQQALGQGPQFIFQYYEEEERQRGNFPDRFSGHQFPNYSSELNVNALLLGDSALYLCASSLELAGGTGELFFGEGSRLTVL.

Only a few counts were recorded for this clone. This chain connects TRBV4-2 to TRBJ2-7; TRBD2 matches at 11 bases. Germline CDR1 is LGHNA and CDR2 is YNFKEQ. The CDR3 loop spans 17 amino acids. With V trimmed by 0 bases and J by 4 bases, 8 bases remained unmatched. The CDR3 DNA is TGTGCCAGCAGCCAAGACCGTACTAGCGGGGGTAGGTACGAGCAGTACTTC. It translates to CASSQDRTSGGRYEQYF.

The chain uses TRBV4-2 and TRBJ1-2; no clear D gene. The CDR3 runs to 13 residues. Between the trimmed V and J ends, which lost 3 bases and 8 bases, there was a span of 13 bases. Per the germline V gene, CDR1 is LGHNA and CDR2 is YNFKEQ. CDR3 residues: CASSQETAGGYTF. The CDR3 nucleotides are TGTGCCAGCAGCCAGGAAACAGCTGGGGGCTACACCTTC.

This chain uses TRBV4-1 with TRBJ2-3; 8 nucleotides align to TRBD1. J lost 2 bases, V lost 1 base, and 2 bases had no gene match. CDR3 size: 15 residues. Germline CDR1 and CDR2: MGHRA and YSYEKL. As DNA, the CDR3 is TGCGCCAGCAGCCAAGGACAGGGGACCACAGATACGCAGTATTTT. Translating it yields CASSQGQGTTDTQYF.

The chain recombines TRBV27 with TRBJ2-5, with 10 bases matching TRBD1. Germline loops: CDR1 MNHEY, CDR2 SMNVEV (reference sequence). J gave up 2 bases and V 5 bases, and 14 bases lay outside the gene matches. The CDR3 has 18 residues. The CDR3 reads CASSISTWDRGRQETQYF. The CDR3 coding sequence is TGTGCCAGCAGTATCTCTACCTGGGACAGGGGACGACAAGAGACCCAGTACTTC.

This clone turned up a few times. The chain is built from TRBV28 and TRBJ2-1; 12 bases are a match to TRBD2. Trimming at V came to 4 bases and at J to 9 bases, leaving 13 bases not matched to a gene. The CDR3 consists of 17 residues. Germline V CDR1 and CDR2: MDHEN, SYDVKM. CDR3 coding DNA: TGTGCCAGCAGTTCCTCTAGACTAGCGGGAGTCCCGGTTGAGCAGTTCTTC. It codes for CASSSSRLAGVPVEQFF.

The rearrangement links TRBV19 to TRBJ1-1; possible D gene TRBD1, 5 bases. Trimming removed 3 bases from V and 8 bases from J, with 13 bases in between. The CDR3 is 13 residues long. Germline V gene data show CDR1 as LNHDA and CDR2 as SQIVND (reference sequence). CDR3 bases: TGTGCCAGTAGTATCGCGAGGACAACCGAAGCTTTCTTT. Encoded protein: CASSIARTTEAFF.

The rearrangement uses TRBV7-8 and TRBJ1-1; a possible D gene is TRBD1 (6 bases). V was clipped by 0 bases and J by 5 bases, with 10 bases between them. Germline loops: CDR1 SGHVS, CDR2 FQNEAQ. The CDR3 runs 14 residues. The chain's CDR3 is CASSLAGGLTEAFF. The CDR3 DNA reads TGTGCCAGCAGCTTAGCGGGGGGGCTTACTGAAGCTTTCTTT.

Only a few counts were recorded for this clone. The chain recombines TRBV19 with TRBJ2-5; 12 bases align to TRBD2. Losses at the gene ends were 3 bases for V and 4 bases for J; bases not matched to a gene: 9. Germline values: CDR1 LNHDA, CDR2 SQIVND (reference sequence). The CDR3 totals 17 residues. CDR3 amino acids: CASSIRLAGGRGETQYF. CDR3 sequence (DNA): TGTGCCAGTAGTATTCGGCTAGCGGGAGGGCGGGGAGAGACCCAGTACTTC.

This chain joins TRBV9 and TRBJ1-5, with 8 bases lining up with TRBD1. The V segment lost 3 bases and the J segment 6 bases; nucleotides outside the gene matches: 11. Germline assignment: CDR1 SGDLS and CDR2 YYNGEE. CDR3 size: 16 residues. The CDR3 coding sequence is TGTGCCAGCAGCGGAATCCCGGGACAGGTAAGTCAGCCCCAGCATTTT. Translation gives CASSGIPGQVSQPQHF. Full variable domain (rest looked up from reference TRBV9 and TRBJ1-5): DSGVTQTPKHLITATGQRVTLRCSPRSGDLSVYWYQQSLDQGLQFLIQYYNGEERAKGNILERFSAQQFPDLHSELNLSSLELGDSALYFCASSGIPGQVSQPQHFGDGTRLSIL.

J is TRBJ2-5 and V is TRBV5-1; D may be TRBD1 (6 bases). The CDR3 length is 14 residues. V lost 0 bases and J 3 bases, leaving 9 bases between the germline ends. Germline-derived CDR1 and CDR2 are SGHRS and YFSETQ. CDR3: CASSLAAGEETQYF. CDR3 nucleotide sequence: TGCGCCAGCAGCTTGGCGGCAGGGGAAGAGACCCAGTACTTC. The full variable domain, in which reference TRBV5-1 and TRBJ2-5 provide the parts outside the CDR3, is KAGVTQTPRYLIKTRGQQVTLSCSPISGHRSVSWYQQTPGQGLQFLFEYFSETQRNKGNFPGRFSGRQFSNSRSEMNVSTLELGDSALYLCASSLAAGEETQYFGPGTRLLVL.

This rearrangement joins TRBV6-5 to TRBJ2-1; 7 nucleotides match TRBD2. Germline trimming cut 0 bases from V and 7 bases from J; bases unmatched to any gene: 9. This CDR3 contains 16 residues. Germline-derived CDR1 and CDR2 are MNHEY and SVGAGI. CDR3 sequence (DNA): TGTGCCAGCAGTTACTCGGGAGCGGGATTGAGTAATGAGCAGTTCTTC. Translated: CASSYSGAGLSNEQFF.

This chain joins TRBV3-1 (or the pseudogene TRBV3-2) and TRBJ1-6, with 8 positions matching TRBD1. The V gene end was trimmed by 5 bases and the J gene end by 7 bases; junction bases not matched to a gene: 4. Germline CDR1 reads LGHDT; CDR2 reads YNNKEL (reference sequence). This CDR3 has 14 residues. CDR3 region: CASSSQGGNSPLHF. The CDR3 DNA follows: TGTGCCAGCAGCTCACAGGGGGGGAATTCACCCCTCCACTTT.

This clone was counted between two and nine times. The chain recombines TRBV7-8 with TRBJ1-2; the D gene is possibly TRBD1 (5 bases). Germline V gene data show CDR1 as SGHVS and CDR2 as FQNEAQ. V was shortened by 4 bases and J by 1 base, with 16 bases between the two germline ends. The CDR3 contains 16 residues. CDR3 sequence reads: CASSSPWGRDNYGYTF. DNA for the CDR3: TGTGCCAGCAGCTCCCCTTGGGGCAGGGATAACTATGGCTACACCTTC.

The V and J genes are TRBV6-5 and TRBJ2-1, with D possibly being TRBD1 (6 bases). V gave up 6 bases and J gave up 3 bases, with 15 bases separating them. The length of the CDR3 is 15 residues. Germline CDR1 reads MNHEY; CDR2 reads SVGAGI. The CDR3 nucleotides read TGTGCCAGCAGACAAGAGGGGGTGTTCTACAATGAGCAGTTCTTC. Translated: CASRQEGVFYNEQFF.

The chain has TRBV11-3 and TRBJ2-7; 7 nucleotides agree with TRBD2. CDR3 size: 13 residues. CDR1 and CDR2 (germline): SGHNT, YENEEA. With 5 bases clipped from V and 2 bases from J, the junction kept 3 bases outside the gene matches. CDR3 protein: CASSKRGTYEQYF. CDR3 DNA sequence: TGTGCCAGCAGCAAGCGGGGCACCTACGAGCAGTACTTC.